This T cell receptor (beta chain) is from a study of blood T cell repertoires in COVID-19. Study context: Acute and convalescent COVID-19 specimens originated in the United States, Italy and Spain. PBMCs, B-cell-depleted T cells, or T cells were the source of the cDNA or gDNA that made up the material.

Authors' processing steps: Using reference gene primer amplification, nucleated cell counts were estimated. The protocol was immunoSEQ multiplex PCR, while the TCRdb copy is restricted to in-frame clones and leaves out a portion. V and J calls and clone size are those listed in that table; D and trimming were worked out from the DNA. The table has fewer than 150,000 clones, around nine tenths seen once; the top ten hold under 9%. This CDR3 region has 14 residues. V was pared by 5 bases and J by 2 bases, with 11 bases between. Germline lookup yields CDR1 MNHEY and CDR2 SVGAGI. The source is a woman aged 70-85 years who had recovered from COVID-19. The V call is TRBV6-5, the J call TRBJ2-3, with D possibly being TRBD2 (5 bases). Sample: peripheral blood. In DNA, the CDR3 is TGTGCCAGCAGTCCCTTCCGGGACACAGATACGCAGTATTTT. Its protein product is CASSPFRDTDTQYF.